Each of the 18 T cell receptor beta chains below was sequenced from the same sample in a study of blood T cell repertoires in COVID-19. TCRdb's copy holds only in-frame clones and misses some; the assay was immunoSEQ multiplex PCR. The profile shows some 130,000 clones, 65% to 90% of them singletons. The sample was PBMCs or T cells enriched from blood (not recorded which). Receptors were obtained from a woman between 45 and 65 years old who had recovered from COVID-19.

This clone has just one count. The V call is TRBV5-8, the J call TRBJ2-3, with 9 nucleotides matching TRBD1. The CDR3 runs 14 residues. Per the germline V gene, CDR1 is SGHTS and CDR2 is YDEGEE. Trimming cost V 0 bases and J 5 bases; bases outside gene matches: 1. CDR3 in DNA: TGTGCCAGCAGCTTGGGGACAGGGGTAGATACGCAGTATTTT. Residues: CASSLGTGVDTQYF.

CDR3 in amino acids: CASSLVGTVYEQYF. CDR3 sequence (DNA): TGTGCCAGCAGCTTAGTCGGGACAGTCTACGAGCAGTACTTC. The gene calls are TRBV7-2 and TRBJ2-7; 7 bases agree with TRBD1. The junction had 3 bases not matched to a gene; V was cut back by 1 base and J by 3 bases. The germline CDR1 and CDR2 sequences are SGHTA and FQGNSA. The CDR3 runs to 14 residues.

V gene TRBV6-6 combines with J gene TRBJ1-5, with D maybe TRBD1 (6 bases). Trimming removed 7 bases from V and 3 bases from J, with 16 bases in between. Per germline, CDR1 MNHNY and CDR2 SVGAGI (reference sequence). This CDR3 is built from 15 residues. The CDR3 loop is CASTSLDSFNQPQHF. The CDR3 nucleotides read TGTGCCAGCACTTCTTTGGACAGTTTCAATCAGCCCCAGCATTTT.

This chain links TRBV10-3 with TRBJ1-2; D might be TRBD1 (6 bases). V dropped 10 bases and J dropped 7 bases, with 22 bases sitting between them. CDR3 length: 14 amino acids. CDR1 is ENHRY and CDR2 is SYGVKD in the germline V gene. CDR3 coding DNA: TGTGCCACCCTAGAGAACCCGGGACAATCTGGCTACACCTTC. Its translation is CATLENPGQSGYTF.

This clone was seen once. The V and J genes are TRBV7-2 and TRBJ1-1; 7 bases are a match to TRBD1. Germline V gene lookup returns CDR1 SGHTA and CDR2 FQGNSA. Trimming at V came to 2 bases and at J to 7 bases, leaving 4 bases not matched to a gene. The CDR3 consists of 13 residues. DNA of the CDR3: TGTGCCAGCAGCTTAAGAAACAGGGGTGAAGCTTTCTTT. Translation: CASSLRNRGEAFF.

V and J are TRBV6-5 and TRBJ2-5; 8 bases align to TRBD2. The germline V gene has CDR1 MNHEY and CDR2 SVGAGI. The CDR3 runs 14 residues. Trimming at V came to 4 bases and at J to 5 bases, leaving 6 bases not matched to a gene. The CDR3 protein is CASSSQTSAETQYF. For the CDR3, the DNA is TGTGCCAGCAGTTCCCAGACTAGCGCGGAGACCCAGTACTTC.

The CDR3 here is CASRFGGPYEQYF. In DNA, the CDR3 is TGTGCCAGCAGATTCGGGGGGCCCTACGAGCAGTACTTC. The genes are TRBV6-1 and TRBJ2-7; tentatively, D is TRBD2 (7 bases). Germline CDR1 MNHNS, CDR2 SASEGT. The germline V and J ends were trimmed by 6 bases and 2 bases, with 11 bases remaining between them. CDR3 length equals 13 residues.

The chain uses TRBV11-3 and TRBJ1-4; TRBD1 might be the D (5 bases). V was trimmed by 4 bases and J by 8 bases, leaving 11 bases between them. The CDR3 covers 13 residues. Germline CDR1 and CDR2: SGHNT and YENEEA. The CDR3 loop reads CASSSGTREKLFF. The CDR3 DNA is TGTGCCAGCAGCTCCGGGACTCGGGAAAAACTGTTTTTT.

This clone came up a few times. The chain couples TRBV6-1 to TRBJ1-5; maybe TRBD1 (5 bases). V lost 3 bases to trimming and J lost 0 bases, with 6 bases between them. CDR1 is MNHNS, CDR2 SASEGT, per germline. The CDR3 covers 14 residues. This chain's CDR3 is CASSDRDSNQPQHF. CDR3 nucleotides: TGTGCCAGCAGTGACAGGGATAGCAATCAGCCCCAGCATTTT.

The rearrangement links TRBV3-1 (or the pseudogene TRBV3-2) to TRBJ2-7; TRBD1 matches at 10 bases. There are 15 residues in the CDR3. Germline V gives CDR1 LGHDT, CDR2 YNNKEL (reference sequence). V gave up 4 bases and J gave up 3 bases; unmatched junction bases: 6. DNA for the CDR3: TGTGCCAGCAGCCGTACGGGACAGGGGTTCTACGAGCAGTACTTC. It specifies CASSRTGQGFYEQYF.

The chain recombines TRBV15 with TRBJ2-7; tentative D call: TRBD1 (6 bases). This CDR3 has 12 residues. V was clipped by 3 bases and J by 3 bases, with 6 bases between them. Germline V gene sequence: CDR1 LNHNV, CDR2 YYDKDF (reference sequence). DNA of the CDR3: TGTGCCACCAGCAGGGACAGCTACGAGCAGTACTTC. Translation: CATSRDSYEQYF.

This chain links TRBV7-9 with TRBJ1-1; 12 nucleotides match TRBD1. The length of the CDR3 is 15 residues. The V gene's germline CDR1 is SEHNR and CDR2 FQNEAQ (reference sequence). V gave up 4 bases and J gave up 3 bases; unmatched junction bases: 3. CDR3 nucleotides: TGTGCCAGCAGCTCAGGGACAGGGGGCGACACTGAAGCTTTCTTT. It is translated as CASSSGTGGDTEAFF.

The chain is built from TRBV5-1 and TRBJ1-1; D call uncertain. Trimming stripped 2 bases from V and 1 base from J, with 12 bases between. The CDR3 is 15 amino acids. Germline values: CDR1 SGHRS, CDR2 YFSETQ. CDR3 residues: CASSFAQRGNTEAFF. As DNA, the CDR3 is TGCGCCAGCAGCTTCGCACAAAGAGGGAACACTGAAGCTTTCTTT.

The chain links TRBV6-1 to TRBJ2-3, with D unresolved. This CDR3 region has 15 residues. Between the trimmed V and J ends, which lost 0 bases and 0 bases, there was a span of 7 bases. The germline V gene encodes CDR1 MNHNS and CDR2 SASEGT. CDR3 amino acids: CASSEALESTDTQYF. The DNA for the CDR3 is TGTGCCAGCAGTGAAGCGCTGGAGAGCACAGATACGCAGTATTTT.

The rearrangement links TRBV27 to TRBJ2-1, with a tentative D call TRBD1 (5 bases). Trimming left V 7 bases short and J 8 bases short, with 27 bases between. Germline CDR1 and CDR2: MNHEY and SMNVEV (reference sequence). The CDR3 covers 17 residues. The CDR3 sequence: CASMGYLGQGRVDEQFF. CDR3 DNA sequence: TGTGCCAGCATGGGGTATTTGGGTCAGGGAAGGGTCGATGAGCAGTTCTTC.

The CDR3 nucleotides are TGTGCCAGCAGCCAAGATTCAATAGCGGGGAATGATGAGCAGTTCTTC. It yields the protein CASSQDSIAGNDEQFF. V is TRBV3-1 (or the pseudogene TRBV3-2) and J is TRBJ2-1; 8 bases are shared with TRBD2. The germline gives CDR1 LGHDT, CDR2 YNNKEL (reference sequence). The CDR3 runs to 16 residues. Losses at the gene ends were 0 bases for V and 8 bases for J; bases not matched to a gene: 9.

The DNA of the CDR3 is TGTGCCAGCAGTGATTCCCCCTCGCGCCTCGCGTACTTC. This gives the protein CASSDSPSRLAYF. The chain has TRBV6-1 and TRBJ2-7; D unclear. V was clipped by 3 bases and J by 12 bases, with 18 bases between them. The CDR3 length is 13 residues. CDR1 MNHNS and CDR2 SASEGT come from the germline V gene.

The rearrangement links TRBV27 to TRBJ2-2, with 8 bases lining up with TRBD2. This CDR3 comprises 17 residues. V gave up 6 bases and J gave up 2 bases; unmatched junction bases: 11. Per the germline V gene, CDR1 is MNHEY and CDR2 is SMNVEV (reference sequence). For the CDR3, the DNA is TGTGCCAGCAGGGTACAAGGAGCGGGGGTCAACACCGGGGAGCTGTTTTTT. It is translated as CASRVQGAGVNTGELFF.